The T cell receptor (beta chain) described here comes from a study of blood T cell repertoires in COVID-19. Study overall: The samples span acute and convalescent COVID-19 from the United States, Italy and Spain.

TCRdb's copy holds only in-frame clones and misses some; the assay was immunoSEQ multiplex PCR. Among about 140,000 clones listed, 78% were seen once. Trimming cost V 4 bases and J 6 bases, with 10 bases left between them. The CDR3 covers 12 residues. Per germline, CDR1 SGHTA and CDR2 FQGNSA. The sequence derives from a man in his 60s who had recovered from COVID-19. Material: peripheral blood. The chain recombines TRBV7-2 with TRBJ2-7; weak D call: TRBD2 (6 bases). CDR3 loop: CASSSGGLEQYF. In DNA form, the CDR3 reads TGTGCCAGCAGCTCCGGGGGACTCGAGCAGTACTTC.